This TCR beta chain appears in the sequencing data of a study of cytomegalovirus exposure and HLA in healthy donors. The CDR3 has 16 amino acids. J lost 3 bases, V lost 4 bases, and 8 bases had no gene match. The germline V gene encodes CDR1 SGHVS and CDR2 FNYEAQ. Profiled with immunoSEQ multiplex PCR; TCRdb holds only in-frame clones, not every one. The sample contains about 160,000 clones, approximately 96% of which appear only once. What was sequenced was PBMCs. This sequence joins TRBV7-6 and TRBJ2-7; 11 positions agree with TRBD2. The TCR was taken from a woman under 30 in good health and CMV-seronegative. Here the CDR3 reads CASSSPLAGGDYEQYF. The CDR3 bases are TGTGCCAGCAGCTCTCCCCTAGCGGGGGGCGACTACGAGCAGTACTTC.